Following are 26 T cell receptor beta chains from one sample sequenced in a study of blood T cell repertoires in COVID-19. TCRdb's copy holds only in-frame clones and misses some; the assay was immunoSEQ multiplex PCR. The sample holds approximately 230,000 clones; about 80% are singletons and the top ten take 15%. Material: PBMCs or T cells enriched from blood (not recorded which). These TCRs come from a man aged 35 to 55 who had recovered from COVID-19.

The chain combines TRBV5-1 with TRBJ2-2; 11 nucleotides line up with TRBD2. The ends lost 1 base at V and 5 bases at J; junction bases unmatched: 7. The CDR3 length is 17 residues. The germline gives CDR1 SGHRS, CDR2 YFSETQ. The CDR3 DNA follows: TGCGCCAGCAGCTTGACTAGCGGGGGAATTCTGACCGGGGAGCTGTTTTTT. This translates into CASSLTSGGILTGELFF.

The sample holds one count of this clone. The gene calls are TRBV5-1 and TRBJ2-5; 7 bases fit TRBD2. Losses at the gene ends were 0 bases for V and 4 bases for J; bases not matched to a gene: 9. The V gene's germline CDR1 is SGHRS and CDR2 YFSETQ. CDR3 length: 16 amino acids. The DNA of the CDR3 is TGCGCCAGCAGCTTGGCCGGGAAGTCGGGGGGAGAGACCCAGTACTTC. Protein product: CASSLAGKSGGETQYF.

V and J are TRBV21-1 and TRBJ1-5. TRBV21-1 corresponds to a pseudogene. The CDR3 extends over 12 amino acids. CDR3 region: CERTGTGQPQHF. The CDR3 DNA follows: TGTGAAAGGACGGGAACGGGTCAGCCCCAGCATTTT.

DNA for the CDR3: TGTGCCTGGGGAACAGGGGGCCAACGGGGTGAAAAACTGTTTTTT. Protein sequence: CAWGTGGQRGEKLFF. This chain connects TRBV30 to TRBJ1-4; 9 bases fit TRBD1. V lost 5 bases to trimming and J lost 7 bases; unmatched junction nucleotides: 11. CDR1 and CDR2 (germline): GTSNPN, SVGIG (reference sequence). The CDR3 has 15 amino acids.

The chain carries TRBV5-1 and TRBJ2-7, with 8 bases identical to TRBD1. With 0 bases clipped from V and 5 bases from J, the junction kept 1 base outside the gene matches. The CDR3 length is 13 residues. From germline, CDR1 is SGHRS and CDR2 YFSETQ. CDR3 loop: CASSLGQGNEQYF. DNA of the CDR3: TGCGCCAGCAGCTTGGGACAGGGGAACGAGCAGTACTTC.

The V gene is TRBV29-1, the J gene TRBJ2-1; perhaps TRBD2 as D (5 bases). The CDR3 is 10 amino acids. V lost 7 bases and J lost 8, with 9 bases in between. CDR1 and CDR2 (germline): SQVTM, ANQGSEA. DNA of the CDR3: TGCAGCGGGCGGGTTTATGAGCAGTTCTTC. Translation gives CSGRVYEQFF.

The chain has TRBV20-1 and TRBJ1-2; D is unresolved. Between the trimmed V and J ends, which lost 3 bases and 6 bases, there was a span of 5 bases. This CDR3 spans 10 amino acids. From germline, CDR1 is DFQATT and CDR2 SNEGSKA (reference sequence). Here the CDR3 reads CSASSDGYTF. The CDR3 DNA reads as TGCAGTGCTAGTAGCGATGGCTACACCTTC.

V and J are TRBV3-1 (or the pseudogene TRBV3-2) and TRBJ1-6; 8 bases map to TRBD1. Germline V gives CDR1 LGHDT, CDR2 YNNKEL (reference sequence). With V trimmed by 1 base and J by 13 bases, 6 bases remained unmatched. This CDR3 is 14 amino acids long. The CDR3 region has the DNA TGTGCCAGCAGCCAAGGGACAGGGACGCCTCCCCTCCACTTT. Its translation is CASSQGTGTPPLHF.

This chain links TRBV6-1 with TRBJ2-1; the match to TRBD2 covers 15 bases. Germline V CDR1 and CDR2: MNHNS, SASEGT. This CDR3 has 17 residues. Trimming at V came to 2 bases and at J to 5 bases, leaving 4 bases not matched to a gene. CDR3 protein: CASSEWTSGGDHNEQFF. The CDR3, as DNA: TGTGCCAGCAGTGAATGGACTAGCGGGGGGGACCACAATGAGCAGTTCTTC.

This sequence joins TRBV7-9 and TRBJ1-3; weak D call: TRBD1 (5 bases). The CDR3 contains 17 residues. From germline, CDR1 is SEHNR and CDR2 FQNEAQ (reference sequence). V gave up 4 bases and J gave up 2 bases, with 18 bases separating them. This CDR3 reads CASSSAAGLGAGNTIYF. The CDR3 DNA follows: TGTGCCAGCAGCTCTGCCGCAGGTTTAGGGGCTGGAAACACCATATATTTT. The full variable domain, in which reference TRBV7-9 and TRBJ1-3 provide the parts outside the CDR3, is DTGVSQNPRHKITKRGQNVTFRCDPISEHNRLYWYRQTLGQGPEFLTYFQNEAQLEKSRLLSDRFSAERPKGSFSTLEIQRTEQGDSAMYLCASSSAAGLGAGNTIYFGEGSWLTVV.

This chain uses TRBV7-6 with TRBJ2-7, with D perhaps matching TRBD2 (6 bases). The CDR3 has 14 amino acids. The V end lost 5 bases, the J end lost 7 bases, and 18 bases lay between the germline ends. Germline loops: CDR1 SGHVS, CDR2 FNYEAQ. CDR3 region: CASSPGTPSGEQYF. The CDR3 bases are TGTGCCAGCAGCCCCGGGACTCCCTCAGGAGAGCAGTACTTC. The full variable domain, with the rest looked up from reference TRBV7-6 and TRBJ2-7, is GAGVSQSPRYKVTKRGQDVALRCDPISGHVSLYWYRQALGQGPEFLTYFNYEAQQDKSGLPNDRFSAERPEGSISTLTIQRTEQRDSAMYRCASSPGTPSGEQYFGPGTRLTVT.

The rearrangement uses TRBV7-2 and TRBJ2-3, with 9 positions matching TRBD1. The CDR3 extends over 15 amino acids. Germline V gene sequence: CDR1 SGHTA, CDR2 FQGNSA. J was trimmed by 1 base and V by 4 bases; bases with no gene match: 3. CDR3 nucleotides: TGTGCCAGCAGCTCGGGACAGGGCGGCACAGATACGCAGTATTTT. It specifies CASSSGQGGTDTQYF.

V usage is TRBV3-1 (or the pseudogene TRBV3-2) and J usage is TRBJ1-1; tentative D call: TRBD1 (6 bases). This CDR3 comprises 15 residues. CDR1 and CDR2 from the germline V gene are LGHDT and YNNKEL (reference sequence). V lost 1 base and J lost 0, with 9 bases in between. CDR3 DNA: TGTGCCAGCAGCCAAGGCTCAGGGGTGAACACTGAAGCTTTCTTT. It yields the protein CASSQGSGVNTEAFF.

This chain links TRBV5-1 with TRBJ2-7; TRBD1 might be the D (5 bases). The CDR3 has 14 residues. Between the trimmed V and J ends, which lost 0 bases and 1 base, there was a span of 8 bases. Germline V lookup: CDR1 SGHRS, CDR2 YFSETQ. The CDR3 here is CASSLGRESYEQYF. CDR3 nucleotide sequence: TGCGCCAGCAGCTTGGGCAGGGAATCCTACGAGCAGTACTTC.

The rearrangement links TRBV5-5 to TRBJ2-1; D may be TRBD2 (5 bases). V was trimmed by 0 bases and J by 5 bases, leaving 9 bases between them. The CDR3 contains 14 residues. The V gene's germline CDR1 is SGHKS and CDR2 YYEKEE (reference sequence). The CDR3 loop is CASSLGGPNNEQFF. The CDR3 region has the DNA TGTGCCAGCAGCTTGGGCGGGCCTAACAATGAGCAGTTCTTC.

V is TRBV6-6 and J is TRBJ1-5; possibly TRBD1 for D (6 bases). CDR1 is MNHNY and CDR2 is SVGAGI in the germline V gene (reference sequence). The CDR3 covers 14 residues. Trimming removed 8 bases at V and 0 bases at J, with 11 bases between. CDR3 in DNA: TGTGCCAGCTGGGACATCTATAGCAATCAGCCCCAGCATTTT. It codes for CASWDIYSNQPQHF.

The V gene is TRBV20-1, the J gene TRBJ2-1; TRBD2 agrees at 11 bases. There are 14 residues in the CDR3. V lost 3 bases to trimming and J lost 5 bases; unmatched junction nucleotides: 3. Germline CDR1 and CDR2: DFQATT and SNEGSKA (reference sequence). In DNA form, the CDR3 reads TGCAGTGCTAGTCTAGCGGGAGGTAACAATGAGCAGTTCTTC. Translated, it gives CSASLAGGNNEQFF.

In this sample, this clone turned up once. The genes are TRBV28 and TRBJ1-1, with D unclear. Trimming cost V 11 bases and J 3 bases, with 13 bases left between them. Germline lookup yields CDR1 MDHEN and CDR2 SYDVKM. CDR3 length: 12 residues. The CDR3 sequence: CAVLRRYTEAFF. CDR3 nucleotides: TGTGCCGTCCTAAGGAGATACACTGAAGCTTTCTTT.

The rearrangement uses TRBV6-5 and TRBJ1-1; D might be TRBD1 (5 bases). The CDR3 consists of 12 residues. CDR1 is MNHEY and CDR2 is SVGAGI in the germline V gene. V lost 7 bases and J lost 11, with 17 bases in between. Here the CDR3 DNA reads TGTGCCAGCACCCGCCCTGGGGGGAACGCTTTCTTT. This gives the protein CASTRPGGNAFF.

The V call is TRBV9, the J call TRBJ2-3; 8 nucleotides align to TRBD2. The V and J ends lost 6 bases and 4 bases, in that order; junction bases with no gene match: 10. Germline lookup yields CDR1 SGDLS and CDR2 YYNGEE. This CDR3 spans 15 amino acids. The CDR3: CASTREGGVADTQYF. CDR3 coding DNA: TGTGCCAGCACCCGGGAGGGGGGGGTGGCAGATACGCAGTATTTT.

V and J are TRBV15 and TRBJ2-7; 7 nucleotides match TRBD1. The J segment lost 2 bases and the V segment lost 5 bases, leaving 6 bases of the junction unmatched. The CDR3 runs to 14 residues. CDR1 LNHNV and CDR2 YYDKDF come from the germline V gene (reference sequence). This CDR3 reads CATSDRTGAYEQYF. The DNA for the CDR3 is TGTGCCACCAGCGACCGGACAGGCGCCTACGAGCAGTACTTC.

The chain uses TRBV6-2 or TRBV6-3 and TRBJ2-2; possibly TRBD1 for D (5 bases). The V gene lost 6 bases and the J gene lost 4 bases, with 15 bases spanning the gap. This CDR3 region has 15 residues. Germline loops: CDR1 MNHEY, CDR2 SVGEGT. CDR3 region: CASSLINRGTGELFF. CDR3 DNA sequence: TGTGCCAGCAGCTTAATTAATAGGGGCACCGGGGAGCTGTTTTTT.

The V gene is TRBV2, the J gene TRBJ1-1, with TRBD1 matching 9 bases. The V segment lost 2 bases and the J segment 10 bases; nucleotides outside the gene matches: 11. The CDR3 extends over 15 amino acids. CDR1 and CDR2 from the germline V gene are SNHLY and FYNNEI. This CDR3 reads CASSEPGQGAWGAFF. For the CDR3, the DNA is TGTGCCAGCAGTGAACCGGGACAGGGCGCGTGGGGAGCTTTCTTT.

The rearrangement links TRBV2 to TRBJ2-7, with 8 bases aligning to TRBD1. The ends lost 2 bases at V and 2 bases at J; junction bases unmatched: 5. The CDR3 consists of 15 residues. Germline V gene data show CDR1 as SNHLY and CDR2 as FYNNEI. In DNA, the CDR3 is TGTGCCAGCAGTGAATTAGGACAGGGAACCTACGAGCAGTACTTC. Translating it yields CASSELGQGTYEQYF.

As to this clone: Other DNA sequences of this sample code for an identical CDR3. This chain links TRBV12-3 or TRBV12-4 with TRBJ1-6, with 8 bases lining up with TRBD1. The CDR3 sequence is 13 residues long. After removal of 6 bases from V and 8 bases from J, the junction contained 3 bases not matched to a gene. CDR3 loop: CASRGTGDSPLHF. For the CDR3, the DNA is TGTGCCAGCAGGGGGACAGGAGATTCACCCCTCCACTTT.

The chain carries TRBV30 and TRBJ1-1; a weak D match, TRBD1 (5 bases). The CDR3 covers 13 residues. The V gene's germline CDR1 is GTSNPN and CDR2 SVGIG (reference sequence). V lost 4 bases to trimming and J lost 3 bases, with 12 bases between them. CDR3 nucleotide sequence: TGTGCCTGGACAGGGAATTTATACACTGAAGCTTTCTTT. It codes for CAWTGNLYTEAFF. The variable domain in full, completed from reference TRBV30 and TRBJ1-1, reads SQTIHQWPATLVQPVGSPLSLECTVEGTSNPNLYWYRQAAGRGLQLLFYSVGIGQISSEVPQNLSASRPQDRQFILSSKKLLLSDSGFYLCAWTGNLYTEAFFGQGTRLTVV.